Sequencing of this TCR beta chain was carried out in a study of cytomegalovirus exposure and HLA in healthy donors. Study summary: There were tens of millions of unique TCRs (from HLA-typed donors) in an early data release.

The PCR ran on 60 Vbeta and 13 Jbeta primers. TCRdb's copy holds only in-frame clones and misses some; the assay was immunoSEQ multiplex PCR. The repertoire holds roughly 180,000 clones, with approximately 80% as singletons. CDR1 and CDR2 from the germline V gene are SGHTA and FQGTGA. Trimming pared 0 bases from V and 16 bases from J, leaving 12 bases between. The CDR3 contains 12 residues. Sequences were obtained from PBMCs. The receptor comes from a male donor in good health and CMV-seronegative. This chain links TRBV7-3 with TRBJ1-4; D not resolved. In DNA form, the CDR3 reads TGTGCCAGCAGCTTAACTAGGAGGGAAACGTTTTTT. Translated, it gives CASSLTRRETFF. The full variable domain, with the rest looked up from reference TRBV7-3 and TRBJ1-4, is GAGVSQTPSNKVTEKGKYVELRCDPISGHTALYWYRQSLGQGPEFLIYFQGTGAADDSGLPNDRFFAVRPEGSVSTLKIQRTERGDSAVYLCASSLTRRETFFGSGTQLSVL.